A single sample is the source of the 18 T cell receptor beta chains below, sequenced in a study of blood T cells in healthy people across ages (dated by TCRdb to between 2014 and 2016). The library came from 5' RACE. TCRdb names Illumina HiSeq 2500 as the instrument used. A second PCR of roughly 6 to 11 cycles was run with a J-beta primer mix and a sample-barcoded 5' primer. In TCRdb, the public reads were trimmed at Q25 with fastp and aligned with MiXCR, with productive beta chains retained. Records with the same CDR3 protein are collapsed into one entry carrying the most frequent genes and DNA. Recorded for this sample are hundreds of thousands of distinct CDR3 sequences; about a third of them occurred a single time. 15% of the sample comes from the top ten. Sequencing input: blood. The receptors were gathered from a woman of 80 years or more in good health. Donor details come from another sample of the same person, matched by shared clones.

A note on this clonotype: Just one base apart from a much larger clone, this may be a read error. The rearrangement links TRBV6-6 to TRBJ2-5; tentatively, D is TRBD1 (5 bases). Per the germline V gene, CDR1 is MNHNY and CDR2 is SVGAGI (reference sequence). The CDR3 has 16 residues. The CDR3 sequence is CASSNSKQENQETQYF. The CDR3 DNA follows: TGTGCCAGCAGTAACTCGAAACAGGAAAACCAAGAGACCCAGTACTTC.

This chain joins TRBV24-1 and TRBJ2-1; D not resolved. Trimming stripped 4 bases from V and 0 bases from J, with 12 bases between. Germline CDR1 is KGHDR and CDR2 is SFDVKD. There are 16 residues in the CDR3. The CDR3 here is CATSDPGRSSYNEQFF. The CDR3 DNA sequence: TGTGCCACCAGTGACCCTGGACGCAGCTCCTACAATGAGCAGTTCTTC.

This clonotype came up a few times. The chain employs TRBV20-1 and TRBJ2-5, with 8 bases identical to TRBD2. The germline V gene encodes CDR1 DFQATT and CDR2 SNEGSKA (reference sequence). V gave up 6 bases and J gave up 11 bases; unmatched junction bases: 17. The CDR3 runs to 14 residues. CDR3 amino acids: CSARGRRARNEQYF. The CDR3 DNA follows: TGCAGTGCCCGCGGGAGGAGGGCGAGGAATGAGCAGTACTTC.

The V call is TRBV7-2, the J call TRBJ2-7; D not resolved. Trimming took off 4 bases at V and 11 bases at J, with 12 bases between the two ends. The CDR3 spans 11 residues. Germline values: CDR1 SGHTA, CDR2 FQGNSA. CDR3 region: CASSSDGRKYF. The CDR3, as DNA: TGTGCCAGCAGCTCAGACGGGCGCAAGTACTTC.

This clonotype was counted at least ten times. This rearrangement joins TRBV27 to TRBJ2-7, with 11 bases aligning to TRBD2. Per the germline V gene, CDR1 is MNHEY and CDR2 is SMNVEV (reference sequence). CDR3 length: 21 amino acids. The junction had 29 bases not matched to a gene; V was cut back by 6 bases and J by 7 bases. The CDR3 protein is CASSRRHAPSSGGPMMREQYF. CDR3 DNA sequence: TGTGCCAGCAGCCGCCGCCATGCCCCGTCTAGCGGGGGGCCGATGATGAGGGAGCAGTACTTC.

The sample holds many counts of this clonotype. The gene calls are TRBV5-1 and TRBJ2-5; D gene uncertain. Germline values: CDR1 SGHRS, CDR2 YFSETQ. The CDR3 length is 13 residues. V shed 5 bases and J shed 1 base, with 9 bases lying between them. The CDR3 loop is CASRVQPQETQYF. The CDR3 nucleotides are TGCGCCAGCAGGGTCCAGCCCCAAGAGACCCAGTACTTC.

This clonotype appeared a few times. CDR3 in amino acids: CASSLAFRSHEQYF. The CDR3 coding sequence is TGTGCCAGCAGCTTGGCCTTTAGATCCCACGAGCAGTACTTC. The chain recombines TRBV5-6 with TRBJ2-7; D is unclear. This CDR3 contains 14 residues. Germline CDR1 reads SGHDT; CDR2 reads YYEEEE. V lost 0 bases to trimming and J lost 5 bases, with 12 bases between them.

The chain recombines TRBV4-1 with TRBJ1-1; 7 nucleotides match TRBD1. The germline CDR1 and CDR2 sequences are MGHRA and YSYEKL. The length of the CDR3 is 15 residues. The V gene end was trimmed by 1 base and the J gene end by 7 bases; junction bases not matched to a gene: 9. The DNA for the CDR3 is TGCGCCAGCAGCCAAGGTCAAGGGGGCGGGATTGAAGCTTTCTTT. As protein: CASSQGQGGGIEAFF.

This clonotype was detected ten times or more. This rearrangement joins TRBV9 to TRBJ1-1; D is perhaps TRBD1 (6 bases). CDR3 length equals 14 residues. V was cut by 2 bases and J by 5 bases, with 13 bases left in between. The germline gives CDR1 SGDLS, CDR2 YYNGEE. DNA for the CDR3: TGTGCCAGCAGCGTCCAGGGGACGGGAACTGAAGCTTTCTTT. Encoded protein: CASSVQGTGTEAFF.

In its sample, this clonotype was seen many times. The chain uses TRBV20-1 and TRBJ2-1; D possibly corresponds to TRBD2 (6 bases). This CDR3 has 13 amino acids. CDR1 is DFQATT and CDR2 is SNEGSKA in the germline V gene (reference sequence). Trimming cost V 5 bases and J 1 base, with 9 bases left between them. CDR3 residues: CSAGGLSYNEQFF. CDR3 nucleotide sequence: TGCAGTGCTGGGGGACTTTCCTACAATGAGCAGTTCTTC.

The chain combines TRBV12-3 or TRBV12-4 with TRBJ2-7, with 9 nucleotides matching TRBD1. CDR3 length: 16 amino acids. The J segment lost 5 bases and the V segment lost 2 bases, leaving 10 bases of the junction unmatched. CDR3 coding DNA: TGTGCCAGCAGTTTAAAGATGGGGACAGGGAGCGACGAGCAGTACTTC. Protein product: CASSLKMGTGSDEQYF.

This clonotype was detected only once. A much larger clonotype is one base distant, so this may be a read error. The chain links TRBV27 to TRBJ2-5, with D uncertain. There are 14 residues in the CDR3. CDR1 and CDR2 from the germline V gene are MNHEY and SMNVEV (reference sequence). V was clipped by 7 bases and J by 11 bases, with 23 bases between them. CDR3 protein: CASTPFGSYNEQYF. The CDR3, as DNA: TGTGCCAGCACCCCTTTCGGCTCCTACAATGAGCAGTACTTC.

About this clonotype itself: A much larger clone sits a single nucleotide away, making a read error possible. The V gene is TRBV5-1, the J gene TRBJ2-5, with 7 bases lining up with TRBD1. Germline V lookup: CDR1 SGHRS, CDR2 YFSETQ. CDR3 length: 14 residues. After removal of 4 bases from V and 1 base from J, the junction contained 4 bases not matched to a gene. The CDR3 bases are TGCGCCAGCAGCGAACAGGGGATCCAAGAGACCCAGTACTTC. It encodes CASSEQGIQETQYF.

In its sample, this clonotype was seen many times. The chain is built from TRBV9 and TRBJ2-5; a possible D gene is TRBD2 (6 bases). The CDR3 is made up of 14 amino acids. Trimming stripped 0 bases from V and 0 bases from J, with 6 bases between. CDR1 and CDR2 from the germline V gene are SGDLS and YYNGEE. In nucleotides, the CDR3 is TGTGCCAGCAGCGTAGGGGGGGACCAAGAGACCCAGTACTTC. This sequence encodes CASSVGGDQETQYF.

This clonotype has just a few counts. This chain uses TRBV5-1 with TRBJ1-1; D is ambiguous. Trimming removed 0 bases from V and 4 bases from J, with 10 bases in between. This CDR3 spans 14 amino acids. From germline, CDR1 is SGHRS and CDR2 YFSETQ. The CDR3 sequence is CASSLGGTGTEAFF. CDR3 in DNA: TGCGCCAGCAGCTTGGGGGGAACGGGCACTGAAGCTTTCTTT.

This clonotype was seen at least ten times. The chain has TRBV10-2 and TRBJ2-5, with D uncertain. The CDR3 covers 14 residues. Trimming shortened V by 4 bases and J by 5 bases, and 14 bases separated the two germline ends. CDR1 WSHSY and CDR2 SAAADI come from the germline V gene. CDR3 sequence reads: CASSVSLRMETQYF. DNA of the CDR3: TGCGCCAGCAGTGTATCCCTCAGGATGGAGACCCAGTACTTC.

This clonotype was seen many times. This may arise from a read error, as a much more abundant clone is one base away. The CDR3 DNA reads as TGTGCCAGCAGTTTTGAGCGGGGCAGGGGGGAGCAGTACTTC. Translating gives CASSFERGRGEQYF. The chain is built from TRBV3-1 and TRBJ2-7; the D call may be TRBD1 or TRBD2 (7 bases each). V lost 6 bases, J lost 7 bases, and 19 bases lay in between. CDR1 and CDR2 (germline): LGHDT, YNNKEL (reference sequence). This CDR3 has 14 residues.

The CDR3 bases are TGCAGCGTGGCCCCAAGGGGCCTGAACACTGAAGCTTTCTTT. Protein: CSVAPRGLNTEAFF. V is TRBV29-1 and J is TRBJ1-1, with D possibly matching TRBD1 (5 bases). The V end lost 6 bases, the J end lost 0 bases, and 14 bases lay between the germline ends. The CDR3 contains 14 residues. Germline-derived CDR1 and CDR2 are SQVTM and ANQGSEA.